A selection of T cell receptor beta chains follows, all from one sample in a study of T cells after yellow fever vaccination. TCRdb used MiXCR to reprocess the 5' RACE reads, holding one entry per CDR3 protein. Altogether some 350,000 distinct CDR3 sequences are present, about 4% being singletons, with the ten largest covering 20% to 25%. The sample in question was PBMCs, obtained 5 days after the yellow fever booster vaccination. These receptor sequences come from a man younger than 35 who received the YFV17D yellow fever vaccine. Each CDR3 is given with its conserved first and last residue. D genes are given only for firm matches. Clone size is shown for a subset of rows, as once, few, many or a class of expanded clone.

abundance	v_gene	j_gene	d_gene	CDR3aa	CDR3nt
many	TRBV4-1	TRBJ2-5	-	CASSRTAGQETQYF	TGCGCCAGCAGTCGGACAGCGGGTCAAGAGACCCAGTACTTC
few	TRBV9	TRBJ2-5	TRBD1	CASSVAGQGEETQYF	TGTGCCAGCAGCGTAGCGGGACAGGGGGAAGAGACCCAGTACTTC
-	TRBV10-3	TRBJ2-3	TRBD2	CAITKVAGPHDTQYF	TGTGCCATCACCAAGGTAGCGGGGCCTCACGATACGCAGTATTTT
few	TRBV5-1	TRBJ2-3	-	CASSLGYRLSTDTQYF	TGCGCCAGCAGCTTGGGATACAGGTTAAGCACAGATACGCAGTATTTT
many	TRBV9	TRBJ1-1	-	CASSVEAINTEAFF	TGTGCCAGCAGCGTAGAGGCGATAAACACTGAAGCTTTCTTT
few	TRBV24-1	TRBJ2-3	-	CATSEGAGTSTDTQYF	TGTGCCACCAGTGAGGGCGCGGGGACTAGCACAGATACGCAGTATTTT
few	TRBV20-1	TRBJ2-1	-	CSARIRSSYNEQFF	TGCAGTGCTAGAATCCGGAGCTCCTACAATGAGCAGTTCTTC
many	TRBV5-1	TRBJ2-3	-	CASSLPSTDTQYF	TGCGCCAGCAGCTTGCCCTCCACAGATACGCAGTATTTT
-	TRBV10-3	TRBJ2-5	TRBD2	CAISASGEETQYF	TGTGCCATCAGTGCTAGCGGAGAAGAGACCCAGTACTTC
-	TRBV4-1	TRBJ1-5	-	CASSQDSGGSQPQHF	TGCGCCAGCAGCCAAGATTCCGGGGGCAGTCAGCCCCAGCATTTT
-	TRBV4-3	TRBJ1-2	-	CASSPGQRPNYGYTF	TGCGCCAGCAGCCCAGGACAGAGGCCTAACTATGGCTACACCTTC
many	TRBV18	TRBJ2-3	TRBD1	CASSPQGASTDTQYF	TGTGCCAGCTCACCACAGGGGGCTAGCACAGATACGCAGTATTTT
-	TRBV12-3/TRBV12-4	TRBJ2-5	TRBD1	CASSLPSTGKETQYF	TGTGCCAGCAGTTTACCCTCGACAGGGAAGGAGACCCAGTACTTC
many	TRBV20-1	TRBJ1-1	-	CSAAGPMYTEAFF	TGCAGTGCCGCCGGACCTATGTACACTGAAGCTTTCTTT
many	TRBV10-1	TRBJ2-2	-	CASSDGDTGELFF	TGCGCCAGCAGTGACGGGGACACCGGGGAGCTGTTTTTT
many	TRBV7-9	TRBJ1-2	-	CASKGTSTFYGYTF	TGTGCCAGCAAGGGGACGTCGACCTTCTATGGCTACACCTTC
-	TRBV20-1	TRBJ1-6	-	CSAEGSSLPLHF	TGCAGTGCTGAGGGTTCGTCACTACCCCTCCACTTT
few	TRBV11-2	TRBJ1-1	-	CASSLALQGSTEAFF	TGTGCCAGCAGCTTAGCTCTCCAGGGGAGCACTGAAGCTTTCTTT
-	TRBV6-5	TRBJ2-5	TRBD2	CASRASGQETQYF	TGTGCCAGCAGGGCTAGCGGACAAGAGACCCAGTACTTC
many	TRBV7-8	TRBJ2-2	TRBD1	CASSLRQGTGELFF	TGTGCCAGCAGCCTAAGACAGGGAACCGGGGAGCTGTTTTTT
few	TRBV4-2	TRBJ2-4	TRBD2	CASSQRGDLSGPKNIQYF	TGTGCCAGCAGCCAACGGGGGGACCTGAGTGGGCCCAAAAACATTCAGTACTTC
few	TRBV5-4	TRBJ2-3	-	CASSPRRSTDTQYF	TGTGCCAGCAGCCCACGACGTAGCACAGATACGCAGTATTTT
few	TRBV5-6	TRBJ1-5	TRBD1	CASSGRGQGNQPQHF	TGTGCCAGCAGCGGAAGGGGACAGGGAAATCAGCCCCAGCATTTT
-	TRBV11-2	TRBJ1-2	-	CASSPYLRANYGYTF	TGTGCCAGCAGCCCATACCTCAGGGCTAACTATGGCTACACCTTC
few	TRBV12-3/TRBV12-4	TRBJ1-4	-	CASSPGRRGKLFF	TGTGCCAGCAGTCCCGGCCGCCGGGGAAAACTGTTTTTT
few	TRBV11-2	TRBJ2-2	TRBD1	CASGSRGRFAGELFF	TGTGCCAGCGGGAGCAGGGGGCGCTTTGCCGGGGAGCTGTTTTTT
many	TRBV2	TRBJ1-5	-	CASSEAERNQPQHF	TGTGCCAGCAGTGAAGCGGAGCGCAATCAGCCCCAGCATTTT
few	TRBV6-6	TRBJ2-1	-	CAGGGSTYNEQFF	TGTGCCGGAGGGGGGTCTACCTACAATGAGCAGTTCTTC
few	TRBV2	TRBJ2-6	-	CASSEVKGTLGSSGANVLTF	TGTGCCAGCAGTGAAGTAAAGGGGACATTAGGTTCCTCTGGGGCCAACGTCCTGACTTTC
few	TRBV7-6	TRBJ1-6	TRBD1	CASSFRQGRTPIILHF	TGTGCCAGCAGTTTCCGACAGGGCCGTACTCCTATAATTCTCCACTTT
few	TRBV5-1	TRBJ1-1	-	CASSLDGLEGTEAFF	TGCGCCAGCAGCTTGGACGGGTTGGAGGGCACTGAAGCTTTCTTT
few	TRBV19	TRBJ1-2	-	CASSMAERYTF	TGTGCCAGTAGTATGGCCGAGCGCTACACCTTC
-	TRBV5-1	TRBJ1-2	TRBD1	CASSTGGPNYGYTF	TGCGCCAGCAGCACAGGGGGTCCTAACTATGGCTACACCTTC
few	TRBV20-1	TRBJ1-5	-	CSATWRGGNQPQHF	TGCAGTGCTACCTGGAGGGGTGGAAATCAGCCCCAGCATTTT
-	TRBV4-1	TRBJ2-1	-	CASSQDLRDNNEQFF	TGCGCCAGCAGCCAAGATCTCAGAGATAACAATGAGCAGTTCTTC
-	TRBV7-9	TRBJ1-1	TRBD1	CASSFQTGVDEAFF	TGTGCCAGCAGCTTCCAAACAGGGGTGGATGAAGCTTTCTTT
many	TRBV11-2	TRBJ1-5	-	CASSLERVNQPQHF	TGTGCCAGCAGCTTAGAGAGGGTTAATCAGCCCCAGCATTTT
few	TRBV4-1	TRBJ1-3	-	CASSQETVSGNTIYF	TGCGCCAGCAGCCAAGAGACAGTCTCTGGAAACACCATATATTTT
few	TRBV28	TRBJ2-2	-	CASSFPVLAGELFF	TGTGCCAGCAGTTTCCCTGTCCTAGCCGGGGAGCTGTTTTTT
few	TRBV20-1	TRBJ1-1	-	CSASDRLNTEAFF	TGCAGTGCTAGCGACAGATTGAACACTGAAGCTTTCTTT
-	TRBV10-3	TRBJ1-1	-	CAISESTWGTEAFF	TGTGCCATCAGTGAGTCGACATGGGGCACTGAAGCTTTCTTT
many	TRBV29-1	TRBJ2-7	TRBD1	CSVEEKRTGGSYEQYF	TGCAGCGTTGAAGAAAAGAGGACAGGGGGCTCCTACGAGCAGTACTTC
many	TRBV12-3/TRBV12-4	TRBJ1-1	-	CASSFLKMNTEAFF	TGTGCCAGCAGTTTTCTTAAAATGAACACTGAAGCTTTCTTT
many	TRBV5-4	TRBJ1-3	TRBD1	CASSLTGAGNTIYF	TGTGCCAGCAGCTTGACAGGGGCTGGAAACACCATATATTTT
few	TRBV19	TRBJ1-5	-	CASSRMINQPQHF	TGTGCCAGTAGTCGAATGATCAATCAGCCCCAGCATTTT